These 14 T cell receptor beta chains originate from one sample sequenced in a study of beta chain features in type 1 diabetes (dated by TCRdb to the late 2010s). What the work shows at the level of the full study, not this receptor alone: Type 1 diabetes patients showed a moderate but significant shortening of TCRB CDR3 length in all four CD4+ subsets.

The receptor library was made with the immunoSEQ multiplex PCR assay. The entire isolated RNA was reverse transcribed using the High Capacity cDNA Reverse Transcription Kit, and thus expressed TCRB transcripts were sequenced. Drawn from immuneACCESS, this table holds only the in-frame rearrangements with V and J called that TCRdb kept. Clones are partly lost; checked studies trace under half to an unresolved V gene and leave the rest unexplained. The sample profile shows hundreds of thousands of clones; about a tenth of them were found once. Approximately 1% of the sample rests with the top ten. The antigens these receptors bind are not known. Source material: central memory CD4+ T cells from blood. These receptors were collected from a man aged 30 to 45 with type 1 diabetes.

The chain joins TRBV5-1 to TRBJ2-1, with D maybe TRBD2 (5 bases). The CDR3 length is 13 residues. Trimming cost V 6 bases and J 7 bases, with 14 bases left between them. CDR1 is SGHRS and CDR2 is YFSETQ in the germline V gene. CDR3 region: CASTPGVGNEQFF. DNA of the CDR3: TGCGCCAGCACCCCCGGGGTAGGGAATGAGCAGTTCTTC.

In this sample, this clone turned up a few times. The chain employs TRBV6-5 and TRBJ2-7; perhaps TRBD2 as D (5 bases). This CDR3 has 13 amino acids. Germline-derived CDR1 and CDR2 are MNHEY and SVGAGI. V shed 5 bases and J shed 3 bases, with 11 bases lying between them. The CDR3 DNA reads as TGTGCCAGCAGTCTTTACCGGGACTACGAGCAGTACTTC. Its protein is CASSLYRDYEQYF.

This clone was counted a few times. The chain combines TRBV30 with TRBJ2-5, with D maybe TRBD1 (5 bases). V was clipped by 1 base and J by 2 bases, with 8 bases between them. Germline CDR1 reads GTSNPN; CDR2 reads SVGIG (reference sequence). This CDR3 spans 13 amino acids. The CDR3 protein is CAWSATEQETQYF. CDR3 nucleotide sequence: TGTGCCTGGAGTGCGACAGAGCAAGAGACCCAGTACTTC.

This clone was found a few times. The CDR3 bases are TGTGCCAGCAGCTTATCAGGAGCGAACACCGGGGAGCTGTTTTTT. It translates to CASSLSGANTGELFF. The V call is TRBV7-7, the J call TRBJ2-2; D is unresolved. With 2 bases removed from V and 0 bases from J, the gap between germline ends came to 7 bases. This CDR3 contains 15 residues. The V gene's germline CDR1 is SSHAT and CDR2 FNYEAQ (reference sequence).

The table lists this clone with a few counts. The V and J genes are TRBV4-2 and TRBJ2-1; tentative D call: TRBD2 (5 bases). The ends were cut back, 5 bases at V and 0 bases at J, with 11 bases in the middle. The CDR3 is made up of 15 amino acids. Germline-derived CDR1 and CDR2 are LGHNA and YNFKEQ. CDR3 protein: CASSLDWASYNEQFF. DNA of the CDR3: TGTGCCAGCAGCTTGGACTGGGCCTCCTACAATGAGCAGTTCTTC.

There are a few counts of this clone. V gene TRBV13 combines with J gene TRBJ2-5, with a possible D match to TRBD2 (5 bases). This CDR3 is built from 14 residues. The ends were cut back, 5 bases at V and 4 bases at J, with 14 bases in the middle. Germline CDR1 and CDR2: PRHDT and FYEKMQ (reference sequence). The CDR3 bases are TGTGCCAGCAGCACCCCGGAGGCCGGAGAGACCCAGTACTTC. This encodes CASSTPEAGETQYF.

This clone came up a few times. V usage is TRBV18 and J usage is TRBJ1-1; 7 bases line up with TRBD1. The V gene end was trimmed by 2 bases and the J gene end by 8 bases; junction bases not matched to a gene: 2. The CDR3 runs 12 residues. Looked up from germline, CDR1 is KGHSH and CDR2 is LQKENI. The CDR3 here is CASSPADREAFF. The CDR3 nucleotides read TGTGCCAGCTCACCAGCGGACAGGGAAGCTTTCTTT.

The chain employs TRBV11-2 and TRBJ1-1, with a tentative D call TRBD1 (6 bases). The germline gives CDR1 SGHAT, CDR2 FQNNGV. The CDR3 covers 15 residues. The V end was cut by 5 bases, the J end by 0 bases, with 13 bases between. In DNA form, the CDR3 reads TGTGCCAGCAGCGACCAACAGGGATTGAACACTGAAGCTTTCTTT. Protein sequence: CASSDQQGLNTEAFF. The full variable domain, completed using reference TRBV11-2 and TRBJ1-1, is EAGVAQSPRYKIIEKRQSVAFWCNPISGHATLYWYQQILGQGPKLLIQFQNNGVVDDSQLPKDRFSAERLKGVDSTLKIQPAKLEDSAVYLCASSDQQGLNTEAFFGQGTRLTVV.

This clone was counted ten times or more. For the CDR3, the DNA is TGTGCCAGCAGTCCCCGGACAGCATCCTACGAGCAGTACTTC. Amino acid sequence: CASSPRTASYEQYF. The J gene is TRBJ2-7, the V gene TRBV2; D possibly corresponds to TRBD1 (6 bases). Germline values: CDR1 SNHLY, CDR2 FYNNEI. V was shortened by 5 bases and J by 1 base, with 12 bases between the two germline ends. This CDR3 is built from 14 residues.

This clone has just a few counts. J is TRBJ1-1 and V is TRBV7-9; the D is unclear. Trimming removed 5 bases at V and 5 bases at J, with 12 bases between. Germline values: CDR1 SEHNR, CDR2 FQNEAQ (reference sequence). The CDR3 runs 13 residues. The CDR3 spells CASSPGPGTEAFF. CDR3 sequence (DNA): TGTGCCAGCAGCCCCGGGCCGGGGACTGAAGCTTTCTTT.

The chain joins TRBV25-1 to TRBJ2-1, with a tentative D call TRBD2 (5 bases). Per germline, CDR1 MGHDK and CDR2 SYGVNS. This CDR3 has 16 residues. Trimming took 1 base from V and 0 from J, leaving 10 bases between them. CDR3: CASSESIGGSYNEQFF. The CDR3, as DNA: TGTGCCAGCAGTGAATCTATAGGAGGCTCCTACAATGAGCAGTTCTTC. The full variable domain, in which reference TRBV25-1 and TRBJ2-1 provide the parts outside the CDR3, is EADIYQTPRYLVIGTGKKITLECSQTMGHDKMYWYQQDPGMELHLIHYSYGVNSTEKGDLSSESTVSRIRTEHFPLTLESARPSHTSQYLCASSESIGGSYNEQFFGPGTRLTVL.

This clone appeared a few times. Other DNA sequences within the sample encode an identical CDR3. The rearrangement links TRBV11-2 to TRBJ2-1; possibly TRBD1 or TRBD2 for D (5 bases each). The germline V gene has CDR1 SGHAT and CDR2 FQNNGV. The V and J ends lost 0 bases and 9 bases respectively, with 6 bases between them. There are 12 residues in the CDR3. CDR3 loop: CASSLDGGEQFF. The CDR3 region has the DNA TGTGCCAGCAGCTTAGATGGGGGTGAGCAGTTCTTC.

The genes are TRBV15 and TRBJ1-6; a weak D match, TRBD1 (5 bases). The CDR3 consists of 14 residues. Deletions cut 1 base from V and 10 bases from J, with 11 bases between. Germline values: CDR1 LNHNV, CDR2 YYDKDF (reference sequence). The chain's CDR3 is CATSRVGTGSPLHF. DNA of the CDR3: TGTGCCACCAGCAGAGTAGGGACGGGGTCACCCCTCCACTTT.

V usage is TRBV6-1 and J usage is TRBJ2-5; 10 nucleotides line up with TRBD2. V shed 4 bases, J shed 4 bases, and the junction held 9 bases outside the gene matches. The CDR3 consists of 16 residues. Per the germline V gene, CDR1 is MNHNS and CDR2 is SASEGT. DNA of the CDR3: TGTGCCAGCAGTGCGCGACTAGCGGGTACCCCAGAGACCCAGTACTTC. Its translation is CASSARLAGTPETQYF.